This TCR beta chain emerged from a study of cytomegalovirus exposure and HLA in healthy donors (TCRdb year 2017). A note on the overall study: An earlier analysis of 550 to 700 of the donors reported 276 Gb of sequence data and more than 90 million unique TCR beta sequences from about 200 million T cells. An early release that covered fewer than 750 HLA-typed donors contained approximately 290 gigabases of sequencing data and tens of millions of unique TCR sequences. Of the 300 to 500 genotyped donors, roughly 76% were placed in the genetic ancestry cluster associated with self-reported Caucasian donors. The aim of the study was to test whether cataloging public T cell receptors could identify signatures of past pathogen exposure. Using immunosequencing, the study profiled T cell repertoires from fewer than 850 subjects and related those repertoires to cytomegalovirus serostatus. Besides the first cohort of around 700 subjects, a separate validation cohort made up of around 120 different subjects was used. High-throughput TCR immunosequencing, statistical association of individual TCRs with disease status, and machine learning were combined to predict cytomegalovirus infection status. A later analysis re-analyzed previously published TCR beta repertoires from approximately 700 donors and added high-resolution HLA genotyping to study TCR occurrence patterns. In the later analysis, no new phenotypic data were used to find candidate immune exposures; instead, reliance was placed on TCR beta sequences and their occurrence across donors. To decide whether each TCR beta V gene segment behaved as functional or pseudogenic, an earlier analysis of fewer than 750 of the donors relied on high-throughput TCR beta sequencing. Donor age, sex, ethnicity and CMV serostatus were compiled alongside the repertoire data. A later genetic analysis took genome-wide SNP genotypes for about 60% of the roughly 670 donors and used that subset as a discovery cohort. All discovery cohort repertoires had been generated on a single sequencing platform. Both class I and class II loci were covered by HLA typing, at four-digit resolution. Typing coverage varied by locus: about 629-640 donors for A, B, C, DRB1 and DQB1; 500 to 550 for DQA1; more than 600 for DPA1; roughly 450 for DPB1. Five DR-DQ haplotypes were handled as single units for association and clustering because linkage in the cohort was strong. Across roughly 420 genotyped donors of the cohort, an average of about 220,000 unique TCR beta nucleotide sequences per donor were sequenced, and roughly 17% of those sequences were non-productive. What the authors observed across the whole study: In this cohort, only TCR beta chains were sequenced, and detectable features were limited by the absence of alpha or paired-chain data. Strong co-occurrence of HLA alleles, especially DR and DQ, made assigning TCR associations to individual alleles difficult. A further reported finding was that TCR beta sequences accurately predicted the HLA-A and HLA-B alleles for most subjects in the first cohort. Because counts were too low, around 17 rarely observed V segments, including chromosome 9 orphons, were left out of the earlier analysis of 500 to 650 of the donors. In a later analysis, the rate of TCR association differed among HLA loci, with DRB1 alleles having the most associated TCRs and HLA-C alleles having the fewest. The authors suggested that the approach could potentially be extended to other disease states and immunological phenotypes. Linkage disequilibrium might explain the correlated functional status among segregating V segments, but an unknown experimental factor could not be ruled out. In an earlier analysis of around 500 of the donors, most TCR beta V segments appeared in productive rearrangements about 90% or about 30% of the time, broadly matching IMGT annotations. Cytomegalovirus status was reported to be diagnosed by the classifier with high specificity and sensitivity in both the original and validation cohorts. A later analysis found that most CMV-associated TCR beta chains appeared HLA-restricted, with HLA associations seemingly driven largely by CMV exposure. Across donors, most TCR sequences were observed very rarely, whereas some public TCRs were present in many individuals. Because HLA typing was unavailable for some donors at each locus, only the typed subset was used in association tests. In a later genetic analysis, a missense DCLRE1C variant was associated with V-gene and J-gene trimming of TCR beta chains, and the association was replicated in an independent cohort. Roughly uniform sequencing depth across donors was assumed in presence/absence analyses, although this assumption may not hold. A later genetic analysis reported fewer N-insertions in productive TCRs among donors in an Asian-associated ancestry cluster than the roughly 700-donor mean. At a false discovery rate of 0.05, a later analysis linked around 17,000 TCR beta sequences to specific HLA alleles. In a later analysis, several top co-occurrence clusters were reported to appear linked to parvovirus B19, influenza, CMV and Epstein-Barr virus. The sequencing pipeline was judged likely to have produced a cluster of highly shared sequence variants as a technical artifact. For the cohort, immune exposure information was limited to CMV serostatus. Some IMGT-functional V segments, including TRBV6-2 and TRBV6-3, could not be distinguished by the 87-base-pair reads and were therefore excluded. A few of the identified cytomegalovirus-associated TCR beta chains were confirmed in vitro to be specific for cytomegalovirus antigens. In the study, approximately 160 TCR beta chains were listed as associated with cytomegalovirus. In a later analysis, HLA-associated TCR beta chains showed more clonal expansion and lower generation probabilities than non-associated chains that were equally common.

Receptor libraries were prepared by the immunoSEQ multiplex PCR assay. For the multiplex PCR, a mixture combining 60 forward primers for TCR Vbeta segments and 13 reverse primers for TCR Jbeta segments was used. The CDR3 region of rearranged TCR beta genes was amplified from genomic DNA with a multiplex PCR assay. The Illumina HiSeq System was used to sequence the amplified TCR beta libraries as 87-base-pair reads. The authors processed their data as follows. A later analysis tallied 75 million to 95 million unique TCR beta chains across the approximately 670 repertoires, and around 10 million of those chains were shared by two or more donors. To remove PCR and sequencing errors, raw reads were error-corrected and collapsed into unique sequences using a nearest-neighbor algorithm that merged closely related sequences. Alignment of CDR3 sequences to IMGT reference sequences was used to assign V, D and J gene segments. For a sequence to be retained, a match of at least six nucleotides was required to both a V gene segment and a J gene segment. A rearrangement was called productive if the CDR3 had no stop codons and remained in frame with V and J, and every other rearrangement was called non-productive. CDR3 was defined by IMGT convention, running from the second conserved V-encoded cysteine to the conserved J-encoded phenylalanine. In an earlier analysis of some 550 of the donors, sequences lacking an unambiguous match to a single V gene segment were excluded. In an earlier analysis of approximately 560 of the donors, a V segment was called functional when productive rearrangements were above 56.7%, and segregating when the standard deviation between donors exceeded 5%. A statistical classification framework was built for diagnosing cytomegalovirus status from the catalog of TCR beta chain sequences. In a later analysis, TCR nucleotide sequences were compared against IMGT/GENE-DB human TR gene sequences so that V and J genes could be assigned. In a later analysis, CDR3 sequences and most-parsimonious VDJ recombination scenarios were assigned using the TCRdist pipeline. In a later analysis, every TCR beta chain was defined by the combination of its CDR3 amino acid sequence and its V-gene family, and reads without a unique V-gene family were dropped. In a later analysis, several hundred highly shared, low-generation-probability nucleotide sequences were removed to address suspected cross-contamination and a sequencing artifact. In a later analysis, a clonal expansion index was calculated for each public chain from normalized within-repertoire ranks of inferred template counts. A later analysis computed generation probabilities with a VDJ recombination model fitted to out-of-frame rearrangements, and checked the results against IGoR. Hypergeometric tests were used in a later analysis to score TCR-TCR, TCR-HLA and TCR-CMV co-occurrence, with a repertoire-size bias correction applied to the TCR pairs. A later analysis estimated false discovery rates by permuting HLA or CMV assignments 20 times. In a later analysis, co-occurring TCRs were grouped using DBSCAN, and TCRdist sequence similarity was added for clustering within HLA-allele-positive subsets. Co-occurrence clustering excluded repertoires with fewer than 30,000 or more than 120,000 public chains, plus five with anomalous nucleotide sharing. The source is immuneACCESS, and TCRdb retained only in-frame sequences with V and J called. Part of the clones is not carried over; for the studies checked, unresolved V genes explain less than half of this, and the remainder is unexplained. From that table come the V and J calls and clone size; the DNA was used to work out D and trimming. The sample table lists about 100,000 clones, 65% to 90% of them with a count of one. More than 1% of the sample goes to the ten largest clones.

The cohort comprised 710 or so healthy bone marrow donors. All cohort members were sampled while nominally healthy, although unrecorded immune exposures were likely present. The donor tested CMV seronegative, placing the donor among the 350 or so seronegative members of the cohort. A peripheral blood sample was collected from each donor, and TCR beta sequencing was performed on peripheral blood mononuclear cells. Genomic DNA extraction from the blood cell samples was performed with the Qiagen DNeasy Blood Extraction Kit. The CDR3, from cysteine to phenylalanine, totals 13 residues. Only CDR3 DNA remains: 39 bases, in frame from the first base. CDR1 and CDR2, looked up from the germline V gene, are SGHDN and FVKESK. V loses 0 bases at its end and J loses 7 bases; junction bases beyond the gene matches: 2. Turning to this clone: The antigen it binds to is not known. Per-base quality was not reported, and no clone a single base away is much larger than it.

The material sequenced was PBMCs. This chain joins TRBV14 to TRBJ1-1; the junction holds 7 bases that match TRBD1. The receptor's source is a woman aged 18-29 years in good health and CMV-seronegative. The DNA reads TGTGCCAGCAGCCAAGAGAGGGACAGTGAAGCTTTCTTT. Its protein product is CASSQERDSEAFF.